Sequencing of this T cell receptor (beta chain) was carried out in a study of blood T cell repertoires in COVID-19. Data came from immunoSEQ multiplex PCR; TCRdb stores just in-frame clones and leaves some out. Altogether tens of thousands of clones are present, around 80% being singletons, with the ten largest covering more than 9%. The V gene end was trimmed by 5 bases and the J gene end by 4 bases; junction bases not matched to a gene: 7. Germline V CDR1 and CDR2: MNHEY, SVGAGI. The length of the CDR3 is 15 residues. What was sequenced was peripheral blood. The genes are TRBV6-5 and TRBJ2-5; TRBD1 matches 10 bases. The sequence derives from a man aged 55 to 69 with acute or convalescent COVID-19. CDR3 sequence (DNA): TGTGCCAGCAGTCGGGACGGACAGGGGGGAGAGACCCAGTACTTC. Protein product: CASSRDGQGGETQYF.